These T cell receptor beta chains were read from a single sample in a study of T cells expressing NK-cell markers. TCRdb reprocessed the 5' RACE reads, with one entry per CDR3 protein and no DNA. This table holds about 430,000 distinct CDR3 sequences. Sequences were obtained from blood T cells: a sorted CD56 or NKG2C T cell subset, CD4+ or CD8+ T cells, or bulk PBMC T cells (not recorded which). All receptors derive from a woman in her forties or fifties in good health. CDR3s include the opening cysteine and the closing phenylalanine or tryptophan. The order of the fields is J gene, V gene, CDR3 protein.

TRBJ2-2 TRBV12-3/TRBV12-4 CASSLGWAGELFF
TRBJ2-1 TRBV4-1 CASSQEGGLIEGEQFF
TRBJ2-1 TRBV5-1 CASSLSPGLNNEQFF
TRBJ2-4 TRBV10-2 CASLGGGAKNIQYF
TRBJ2-1 TRBV6-4 CASSNSGSEQFF
TRBJ2-3 TRBV20-1 CSATGLLTDTQYF
TRBJ2-7 TRBV28 CASSPYYEQYF
TRBJ2-4 TRBV12-3/TRBV12-4 CASTQDSSLAKNIQYF
TRBJ2-7 TRBV7-9 CASSLEYLEQYF
TRBJ2-4 TRBV6-2/TRBV6-3 CASRGGDSPKNIQYF
TRBJ2-1 TRBV11-3 CASSLVPPSGSWGNEQFF
TRBJ2-7 TRBV15 CATSRDTAQSNYEQYF
TRBJ2-5 TRBV7-7 CASSLLGQGETQYF
TRBJ2-6 TRBV24-1 CATSSGSGDYPHGANVLTF
TRBJ2-5 TRBV9 CASSPRDRQGETQYF
TRBJ2-3 TRBV7-9 CASTQGPSSTDTQYF
TRBJ2-3 TRBV5-1 CASSSGLSTTDTQYF
TRBJ1-5 TRBV18 CASSPQGNDQPQHF
TRBJ2-2 TRBV2 CASRRTSGSQKPGELFF
TRBJ1-1 TRBV6-1 CASIPFRGPGTEAFF
TRBJ1-1 TRBV20-1 CSAMGGSVLWNTEAFF
TRBJ2-3 TRBV4-1 CASSQVPTGGWTDTQYF
TRBJ2-3 TRBV4-2 CASSPTGWNTQYF
TRBJ2-3 TRBV29-1 CSVVVSDTQYF
TRBJ1-6 TRBV12-3/TRBV12-4 CASSPSSGPLHF
TRBJ1-2 TRBV7-9 CASSRDSYGYTF
TRBJ2-3 TRBV5-1 CASSSWRDSTQYF
TRBJ1-5 TRBV7-8 CASSREGRRPQHF